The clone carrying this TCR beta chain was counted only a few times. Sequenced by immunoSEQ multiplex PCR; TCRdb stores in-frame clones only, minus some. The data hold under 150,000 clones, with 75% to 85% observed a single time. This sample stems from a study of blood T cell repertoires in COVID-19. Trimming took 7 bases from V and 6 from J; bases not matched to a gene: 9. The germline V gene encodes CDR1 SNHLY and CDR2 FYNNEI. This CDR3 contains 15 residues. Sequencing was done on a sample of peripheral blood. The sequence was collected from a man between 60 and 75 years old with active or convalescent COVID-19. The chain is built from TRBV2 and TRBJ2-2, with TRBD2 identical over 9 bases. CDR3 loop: CASKERAGGSGELFF. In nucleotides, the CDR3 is TGTGCCAGCAAGGAACGAGCGGGAGGATCCGGGGAGCTGTTTTTT.